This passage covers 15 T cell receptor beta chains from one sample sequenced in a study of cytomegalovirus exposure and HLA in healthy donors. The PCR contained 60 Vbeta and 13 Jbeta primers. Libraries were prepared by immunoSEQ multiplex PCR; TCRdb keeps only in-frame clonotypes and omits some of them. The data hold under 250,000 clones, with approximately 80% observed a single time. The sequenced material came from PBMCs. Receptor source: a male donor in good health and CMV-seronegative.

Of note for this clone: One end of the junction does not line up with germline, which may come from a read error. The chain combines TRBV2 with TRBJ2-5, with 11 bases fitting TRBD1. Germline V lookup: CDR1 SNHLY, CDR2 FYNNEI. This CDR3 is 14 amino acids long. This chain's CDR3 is CASREGQGAGTQYF. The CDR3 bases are TGTGCCAGCAGGGAAGGACAGGGGGCAGGGACCCAGTACTTC.

For the CDR3, the DNA is TGTGCCAGCAGCTTGGCAGGGATAAGCTCCTACAATGAGCAGTTCTTC. This gives the protein CASSLAGISSYNEQFF. V is TRBV7-2 and J is TRBJ2-1, with D possibly matching TRBD1 (5 bases). V shed 3 bases and J shed 0 bases, with 12 bases lying between them. The CDR3 contains 16 residues. Germline V CDR1 and CDR2: SGHTA, FQGNSA. The full variable domain, completed using reference TRBV7-2 and TRBJ2-1, is GAGVSQSPSNKVTEKGKDVELRCDPISGHTALYWYRQSLGQGLEFLIYFQGNSAPDKSGLPSDRFSAERTGGSVSTLTIQRTQQEDSAVYLCASSLAGISSYNEQFFGPGTRLTVL.

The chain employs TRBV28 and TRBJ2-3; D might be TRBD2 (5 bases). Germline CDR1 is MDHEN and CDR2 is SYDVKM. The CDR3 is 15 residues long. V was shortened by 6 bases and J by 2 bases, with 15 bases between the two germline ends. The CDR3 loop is CASSVTSSSTDTQYF. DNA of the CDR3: TGTGCCAGCAGCGTTACTAGTAGTTCCACAGATACGCAGTATTTT.

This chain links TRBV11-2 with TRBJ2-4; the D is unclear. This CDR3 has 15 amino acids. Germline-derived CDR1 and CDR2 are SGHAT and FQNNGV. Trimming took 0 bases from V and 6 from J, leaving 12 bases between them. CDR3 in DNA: TGTGCCAGCAGCTTAGAGGTGGGTCGGAGAAACATTCAGTACTTC. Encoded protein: CASSLEVGRRNIQYF.

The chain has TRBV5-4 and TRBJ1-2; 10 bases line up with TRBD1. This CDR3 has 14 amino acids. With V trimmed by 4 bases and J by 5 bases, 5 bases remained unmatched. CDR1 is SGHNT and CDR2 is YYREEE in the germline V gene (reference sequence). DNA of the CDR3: TGTGCCAGCAGCCCGGACAGGGGGGCGTATGGCTACACCTTC. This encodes CASSPDRGAYGYTF.

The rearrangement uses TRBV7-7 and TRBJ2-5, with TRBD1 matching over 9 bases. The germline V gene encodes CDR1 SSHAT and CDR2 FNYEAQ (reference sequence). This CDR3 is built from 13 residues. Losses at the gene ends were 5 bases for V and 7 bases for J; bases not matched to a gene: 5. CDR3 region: CASSAGQGLTQYF. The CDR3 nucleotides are TGTGCCAGCAGCGCTGGACAGGGGCTGACCCAGTACTTC. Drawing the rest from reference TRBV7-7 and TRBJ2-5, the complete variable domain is GAGVSQSPRYKVTKRGQDVTLRCDPISSHATLYWYQQALGQGPEFLTYFNYEAQPDKSGLPSDRFSAERPEGSISTLTIQRTEQRDSAMYRCASSAGQGLTQYFGPGTRLLVL.

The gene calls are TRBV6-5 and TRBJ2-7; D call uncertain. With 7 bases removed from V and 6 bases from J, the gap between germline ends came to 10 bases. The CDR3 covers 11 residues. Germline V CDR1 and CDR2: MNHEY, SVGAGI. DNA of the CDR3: TGTGCCAGCACCCACTCGGGCGAGCAGTACTTC. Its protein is CASTHSGEQYF.

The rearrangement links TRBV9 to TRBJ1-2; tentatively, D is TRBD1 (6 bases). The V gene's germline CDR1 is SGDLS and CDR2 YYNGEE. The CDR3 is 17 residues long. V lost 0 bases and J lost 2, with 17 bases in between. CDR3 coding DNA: TGTGCCAGCAGCGTAGTGGAGGACAGTCCCCCAAACTATGGCTACACCTTC. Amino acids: CASSVVEDSPPNYGYTF.

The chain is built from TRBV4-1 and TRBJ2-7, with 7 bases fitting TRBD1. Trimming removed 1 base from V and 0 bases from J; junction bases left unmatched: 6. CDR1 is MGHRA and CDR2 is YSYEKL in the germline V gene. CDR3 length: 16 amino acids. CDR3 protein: CASSQGAGTASYEQYF. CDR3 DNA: TGCGCCAGCAGCCAAGGTGCCGGGACAGCCTCCTACGAGCAGTACTTC.

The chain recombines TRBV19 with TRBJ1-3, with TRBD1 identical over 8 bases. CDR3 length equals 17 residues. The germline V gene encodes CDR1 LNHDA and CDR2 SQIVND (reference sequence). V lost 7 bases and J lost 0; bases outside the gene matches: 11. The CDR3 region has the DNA TGTGCCAGTAAGCCCCCTGGACAGGGCAGCTCTGGAAACACCATATATTTT. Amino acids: CASKPPGQGSSGNTIYF.

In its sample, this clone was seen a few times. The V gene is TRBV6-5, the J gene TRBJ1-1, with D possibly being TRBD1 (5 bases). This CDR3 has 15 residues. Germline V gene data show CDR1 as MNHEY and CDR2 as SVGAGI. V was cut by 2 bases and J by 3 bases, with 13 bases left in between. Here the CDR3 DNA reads TGTGCCAGCAGTTACGTTTGGGGGGTTTACACTGAAGCTTTCTTT. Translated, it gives CASSYVWGVYTEAFF.

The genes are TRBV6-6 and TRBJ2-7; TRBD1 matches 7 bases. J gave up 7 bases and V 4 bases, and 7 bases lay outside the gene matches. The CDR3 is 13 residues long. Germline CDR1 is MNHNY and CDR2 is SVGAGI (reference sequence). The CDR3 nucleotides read TGTGCCAGCAGTTTAGGACAGGCCGGGGAGCAGTACTTC. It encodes CASSLGQAGEQYF.

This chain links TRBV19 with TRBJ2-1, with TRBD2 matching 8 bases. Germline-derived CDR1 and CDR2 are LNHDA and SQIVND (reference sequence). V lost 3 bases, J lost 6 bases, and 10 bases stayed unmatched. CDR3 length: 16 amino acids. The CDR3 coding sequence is TGTGCCAGTAGTATGTATGCGGGACTAGGTATCAATGAGCAGTTCTTC. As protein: CASSMYAGLGINEQFF.

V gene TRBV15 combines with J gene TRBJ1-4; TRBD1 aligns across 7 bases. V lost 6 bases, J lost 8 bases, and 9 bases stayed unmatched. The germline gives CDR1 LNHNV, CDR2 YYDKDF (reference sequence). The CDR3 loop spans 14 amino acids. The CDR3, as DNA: TGTGCCACCAGTAGGGACAGCCGAGAGGAAAAACTGTTTTTT. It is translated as CATSRDSREEKLFF.

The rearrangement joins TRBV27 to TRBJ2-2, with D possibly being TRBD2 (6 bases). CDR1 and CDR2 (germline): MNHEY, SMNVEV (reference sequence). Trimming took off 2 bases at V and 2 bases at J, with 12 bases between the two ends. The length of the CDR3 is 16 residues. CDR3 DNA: TGTGCCAGCAGTTTAGGGGCGGGAACTAACACCGGGGAGCTGTTTTTT. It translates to CASSLGAGTNTGELFF.